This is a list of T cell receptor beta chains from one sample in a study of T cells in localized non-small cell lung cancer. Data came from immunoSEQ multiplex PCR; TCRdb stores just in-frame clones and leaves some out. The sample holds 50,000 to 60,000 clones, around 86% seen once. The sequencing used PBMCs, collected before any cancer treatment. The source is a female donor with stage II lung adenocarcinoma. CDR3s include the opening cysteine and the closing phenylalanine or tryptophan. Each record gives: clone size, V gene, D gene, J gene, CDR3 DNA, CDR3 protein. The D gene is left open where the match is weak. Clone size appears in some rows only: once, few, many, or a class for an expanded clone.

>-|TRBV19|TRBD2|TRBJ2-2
TGTGCCACCACCCCTAGCGGGGCGAACACCGGGGAGCTGTTTTTT
CATTPSGANTGELFF
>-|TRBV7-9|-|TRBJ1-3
TGTGCCAGCAGCTCCAAAAGGAGGTTCGGTGGAAACACCATATATTTT
CASSSKRRFGGNTIYF
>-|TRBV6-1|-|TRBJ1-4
TGTGCCAGCAGTGAAGGGTTGGCAGGGTGGAATGAAAAACTGTTTTTT
CASSEGLAGWNEKLFF
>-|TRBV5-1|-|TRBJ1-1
TGCGCCAGCAGCTTGTCCGTCGGGGTGAACACTGAAGCTTTCTTT
CASSLSVGVNTEAFF
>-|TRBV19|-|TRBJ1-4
TGTGCCAGTAGTCTACGTGCCCGGGTAAATGAAAAACTGTTTTTT
CASSLRARVNEKLFF
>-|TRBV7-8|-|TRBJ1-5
TGTGCCAGCAGCTTAGACTCCACTAGCAATCAGCCCCAGCATTTT
CASSLDSTSNQPQHF
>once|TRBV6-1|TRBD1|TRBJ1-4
TGTGCCAATAGACAGGGGGAATCTATTAGTAAACTGTTTTTT
CANRQGESISKLFF
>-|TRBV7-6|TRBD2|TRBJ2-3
TGTGCCAGCAGTTCCCGGATGACTAGCGGGGGGGCAGATACGCAGTATTTT
CASSSRMTSGGADTQYF
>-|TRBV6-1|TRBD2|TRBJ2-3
TGTGCCAGCAGTAAGCGGGGGGGCACAGATACGCAGTATTTT
CASSKRGGTDTQYF
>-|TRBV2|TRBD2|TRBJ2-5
TGTGCCAGCAGTTCTCTACTAGCGGGGGGTTTTAAAGAGACCCAGTACTTC
CASSSLLAGGFKETQYF
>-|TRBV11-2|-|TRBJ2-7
TGTGCCAGCAGCTTAATTGCGGACAGAGGAGGCGAGCAGTACTTC
CASSLIADRGGEQYF
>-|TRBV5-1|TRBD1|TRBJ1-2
TGCGCCAGCAGCTTGGACAGGGGCAACTATGGCTACACCTTC
CASSLDRGNYGYTF
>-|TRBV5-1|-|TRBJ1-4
TGCGCCAGCAGCCTCGGAGGGATTGCAACTAATGAAAAACTGTTTTTT
CASSLGGIATNEKLFF
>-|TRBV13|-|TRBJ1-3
TGTGCCAGCAGCTTATCGGAAACAGGAAACACCATATATTTT
CASSLSETGNTIYF
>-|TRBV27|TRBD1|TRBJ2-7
TGTGCCAGCAGTTGGGACAGGGCATCCTACGAGCAGTACTTC
CASSWDRASYEQYF
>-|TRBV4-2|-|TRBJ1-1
TGTGCCAGCAGCCAAAGCACAGGGTCAAGGCAGGAACCAAACATTGAAGCTTTCTTT
CASSQSTGSRQEPNIEAFF
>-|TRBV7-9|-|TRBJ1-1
TGTGCCAGCAGCTTTCAGGGAAACACTGAAGCTTTCTTT
CASSFQGNTEAFF
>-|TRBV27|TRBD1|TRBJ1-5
TGTGCCAGCAGCGCTGCCAGGGGGTGGCAGCCCCAGCATTTT
CASSAARGWQPQHF
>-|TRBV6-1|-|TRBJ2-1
TGTGCCAGCAGTTGGGGCTCCTCCTACAATGAGCAGTTCTTC
CASSWGSSYNEQFF
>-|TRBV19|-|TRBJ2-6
TGTGCCAGTAGTATAGGGGGGACACCAGTGGGGCCTGGGGCCAACGTCCTGACTTTC
CASSIGGTPVGPGANVLTF
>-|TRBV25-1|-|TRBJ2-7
TGTGCCAGCAGTGAACAGGGGTACGAGCAGTACTTC
CASSEQGYEQYF
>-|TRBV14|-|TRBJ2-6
TGTGCCAGCAGCCCCCGGGACAAGGGGACTCTTGGGGCCAACGTCCTGACTTTC
CASSPRDKGTLGANVLTF
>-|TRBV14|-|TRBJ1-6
TGTGCCAGCAGCCCGAACAGGTTCGGGCATTCACCCCTCCACTTT
CASSPNRFGHSPLHF
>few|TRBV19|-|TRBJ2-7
TGTGCCAGTAGCGACTTCAGTCTGGACGAGCAGTACTTC
CASSDFSLDEQYF
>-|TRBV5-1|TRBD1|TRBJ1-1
TGCGCCAGCAGCGTAGGACAGGGGCCTGAAGCTTTCTTT
CASSVGQGPEAFF
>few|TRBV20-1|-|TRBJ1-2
TGCAGTGCGCCAGGGGTTGGCTACACCTTC
CSAPGVGYTF
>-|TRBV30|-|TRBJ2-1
TGTGCCGGGAAACGAACAGGGCTAAATGAGCAGTTCTTC
CAGKRTGLNEQFF
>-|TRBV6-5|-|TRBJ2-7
TGTGCCAGCAGCCCCCGGGCCACCCGCGGCTACGAGCAGTACTTC
CASSPRATRGYEQYF
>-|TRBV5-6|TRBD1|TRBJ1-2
TGTGCCAGCAGCTTGACCGGACAGGGGGGCTACACCTTC
CASSLTGQGGYTF
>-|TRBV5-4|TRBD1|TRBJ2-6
TGTGCCAGCAGCGTCCGGGACAGGCTCTCTGGGGCCAACGTCCTGACTTTC
CASSVRDRLSGANVLTF
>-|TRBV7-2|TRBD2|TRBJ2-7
TGTGCCAGCAGCTTAGGGGGAGCGGGGGGACTAACCTACGAGCAGTACTTC
CASSLGGAGGLTYEQYF
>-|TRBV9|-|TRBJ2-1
TGTGCCAGCAGCGTAGGACAGTGGAGTACCTACAATGAGCAGTTCTTC
CASSVGQWSTYNEQFF
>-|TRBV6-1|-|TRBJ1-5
TGTGCCAGCCTCAGCTTGCACAATCAGCCCCAGCATTTT
CASLSLHNQPQHF
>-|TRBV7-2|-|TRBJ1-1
TGTGCCAGCAGTATGGGATACAGGGCCGGGGCTGAAGCTTTCTTT
CASSMGYRAGAEAFF
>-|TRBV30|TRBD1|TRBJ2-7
TGTGCCTGGCAAAACTACGCCGGGACAGGGGCTACCTACGAGCAGTACTTC
CAWQNYAGTGATYEQYF
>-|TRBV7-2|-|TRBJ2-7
TGTGCCAGCAGCATAACCGCCGGGACCGTTTACTACGAGCAGTACTTC
CASSITAGTVYYEQYF
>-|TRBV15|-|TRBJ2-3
TGTGCCACCAGCAGAGATAGCGTAGTAACAGATACGCAGTATTTT
CATSRDSVVTDTQYF
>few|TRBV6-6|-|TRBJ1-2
TGTGCCAGTGGACAGCCTAACTATGGCTACACCTTC
CASGQPNYGYTF
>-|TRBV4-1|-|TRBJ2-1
TGCGCCAGCAGCCAAGGGGCGGGGGCACAAATCTACAATGAGCAGTTCTTC
CASSQGAGAQIYNEQFF
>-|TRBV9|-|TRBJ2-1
TGTGCCAGCAGCCCCAGAACAGGCGCGACCTACAATGAGCAGTTCTTC
CASSPRTGATYNEQFF
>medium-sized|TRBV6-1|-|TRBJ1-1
TGTGCCAGCAGTGAAGACCGGGACCCTTTCTTT
CASSEDRDPFF
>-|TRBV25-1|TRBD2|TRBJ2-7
TGTGCCAGCAGTGTAGCGGGGGCCGATAGGGAGCAGTACTTC
CASSVAGADREQYF
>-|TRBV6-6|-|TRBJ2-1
TGTGCCAGCGGAAGAGGGGCAGGGATCAATGAGCAGTTCTTC
CASGRGAGINEQFF
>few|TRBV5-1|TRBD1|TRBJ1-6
TGCGCCAGCAGCTGGACAGGGTCCAATTCACCCCTCCACTTT
CASSWTGSNSPLHF
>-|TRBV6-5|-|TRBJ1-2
TGTGCCAGCAGACCCGGTGTCCGTGGGAACTATGGCTACACCTTC
CASRPGVRGNYGYTF
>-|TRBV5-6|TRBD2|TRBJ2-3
TGTGCCAGCAGCTTGGCGGGGGGGACAGATACGCAGTATTTT
CASSLAGGTDTQYF
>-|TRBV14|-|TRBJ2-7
TGTGCCAGCAGCGCTGACAGTCCTTACACTCAAAGGAGCTACGAGCAGTACTTC
CASSADSPYTQRSYEQYF
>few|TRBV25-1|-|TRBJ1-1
TGTGCCAGCAGGCGGCATGTGAACACTGAAGCTTTCTTT
CASRRHVNTEAFF
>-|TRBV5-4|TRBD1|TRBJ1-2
TGTGCCAGCAGCCTCGACAGGGGAGACTATGGCTACACCTTC
CASSLDRGDYGYTF
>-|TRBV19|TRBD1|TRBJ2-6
TGTGCCAGTCTCCGGGGGACAGGGTCTGGGGCCAACGTCCTGACTTTC
CASLRGTGSGANVLTF
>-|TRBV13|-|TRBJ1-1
TGTGCCAGCAGCCCACGGACAGATACTGAAGCTTTCTTT
CASSPRTDTEAFF
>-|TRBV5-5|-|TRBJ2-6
TGTGCCAGCAGCTGGGGGTCTGGGGCCAACGTCCTGACTTTC
CASSWGSGANVLTF